Below are 21 T cell receptor beta chains sequenced from a single sample in a study of shared clonotypes between healthy human individuals. Data came from immunoSEQ multiplex PCR; TCRdb stores just in-frame clones and leaves some out. The sample holds some 2,000,000 clones; more than 90% are singletons and the top ten take approximately 0.13%. The material sequenced was naive CD4+ T cells sorted from blood. Sample subset: CD45RA+ positively selected. The receptors derive from a man younger than 35 in good health.

The chain joins TRBV5-1 to TRBJ2-5; D is possibly TRBD1 (5 bases). The CDR3 has 15 residues. The germline CDR1 and CDR2 sequences are SGHRS and YFSETQ. With 4 bases removed from V and 5 bases from J, the gap between germline ends came to 18 bases. This chain's CDR3 is CASSATTQGYETQYF. For the CDR3, the DNA is TGCGCCAGCAGCGCTACGACCCAGGGTTACGAGACCCAGTACTTC.

This sequence joins TRBV10-2 and TRBJ2-1, with TRBD2 matching over 9 bases. Losses at the gene ends were 8 bases for V and 8 bases for J; bases not matched to a gene: 13. The germline gives CDR1 WSHSY, CDR2 SAAADI. The CDR3 extends over 15 amino acids. This CDR3 is CASVDLAGSSDEQFF. The CDR3, as DNA: TGCGCCAGCGTGGACCTAGCGGGAAGTTCTGATGAGCAGTTCTTC.

A word on this clone: Additional DNA sequences in this sample encode the identical CDR3. J is TRBJ2-3 and V is TRBV5-4, with TRBD2 identical over 8 bases. J gave up 0 bases and V 2 bases, and 2 bases lay outside the gene matches. CDR3 length equals 15 residues. CDR1 SGHNT and CDR2 YYREEE come from the germline V gene (reference sequence). The DNA for the CDR3 is TGTGCCAGCAGCTTTACTAGCGGAAGCACAGATACGCAGTATTTT. This codes for CASSFTSGSTDTQYF.

This chain's CDR3 is CASSPPGETQYF. The CDR3 DNA follows: TGTGCCAGCAGCCCTCCCGGAGAGACCCAGTACTTC. The J gene is TRBJ2-5, the V gene TRBV5-4; D is ambiguous. The CDR3 sequence is 12 residues long. CDR1 and CDR2 from the germline V gene are SGHNT and YYREEE (reference sequence). V lost 4 bases and J lost 4, with 8 bases in between.

The chain combines TRBV7-2 with TRBJ1-5; 7 positions agree with TRBD1. This CDR3 has 15 amino acids. Germline loops: CDR1 SGHTA, CDR2 FQGNSA. The trim removed 7 bases at V and 3 bases at J, leaving 9 bases unmatched. The CDR3 DNA follows: TGTGCCAGCACCCGATACACAGGGGCCAATCAGCCCCAGCATTTT. This codes for CASTRYTGANQPQHF.

This clone is a singleton in its sample. V gene TRBV30 combines with J gene TRBJ1-1; no clear D gene. Per germline, CDR1 GTSNPN and CDR2 SVGIG (reference sequence). This CDR3 region has 13 residues. CDR3: CAQSGRRTTEAFF. The CDR3, as DNA: TGTGCTCAAAGCGGACGGAGGACCACTGAAGCTTTCTTT.

This sequence joins TRBV11-3 and TRBJ2-7, with 9 positions matching TRBD1. In germline, CDR1 is SGHNT, CDR2 YENEEA. The CDR3 is 15 residues long. After removal of 7 bases from V and 3 bases from J, the junction contained 10 bases not matched to a gene. CDR3 amino acids: CASNRTGTGYYEQYF. DNA of the CDR3: TGTGCCAGCAACCGAACCGGGACAGGGTACTACGAGCAGTACTTC.

The chain links TRBV7-2 to TRBJ2-1, with D tentatively TRBD2 (6 bases). CDR1 SGHTA and CDR2 FQGNSA come from the germline V gene. The length of the CDR3 is 16 residues. Trimming stripped 5 bases from V and 6 bases from J, with 20 bases between. The CDR3, as DNA: TGTGCCAGCAGCCCCCGATACGGGAGTCAATCCAATGAGCAGTTCTTC. It is translated as CASSPRYGSQSNEQFF.

The rearrangement links TRBV10-3 to TRBJ2-2, with D possibly matching TRBD2 (6 bases). The V gene lost 4 bases and the J gene lost 4 bases, with 13 bases spanning the gap. CDR1 is ENHRY and CDR2 is SYGVKD in the germline V gene. The CDR3 consists of 15 residues. CDR3 nucleotides: TGTGCCATCAGTGGACTTACTAGCTCCACCGGGGAGCTGTTTTTT. Amino acid sequence: CAISGLTSSTGELFF.

The J gene is TRBJ2-3, the V gene TRBV7-2; D is possibly TRBD1 (6 bases). The CDR3 sequence is 16 residues long. V shed 0 bases and J shed 0 bases, with 10 bases lying between them. CDR1 and CDR2 (germline): SGHTA, FQGNSA. The CDR3 nucleotides read TGTGCCAGCAGCTTAGCGCCGCAGGGGAGCACAGATACGCAGTATTTT. This gives the protein CASSLAPQGSTDTQYF.

The J gene is TRBJ1-3, the V gene TRBV18, with a tentative D call TRBD1 (5 bases). This CDR3 comprises 15 residues. Germline V CDR1 and CDR2: KGHSH, LQKENI. V lost 6 bases, J lost 2 bases, and 14 bases lay in between. Written as DNA, the CDR3 is TGTGCCAGCTCTGGGGGACCGTCCACTGGAAACACCATATATTTT. Encoded protein: CASSGGPSTGNTIYF.

Written as DNA, the CDR3 is TGTGCCTGGAGTGTACGGGGTGCTTCCCGTAACTATGGCTACACCTTC. Its protein is CAWSVRGASRNYGYTF. The gene calls are TRBV30 and TRBJ1-2; unclear D gene. This CDR3 has 16 residues. The germline CDR1 and CDR2 sequences are GTSNPN and SVGIG (reference sequence). Between the trimmed V and J ends, which lost 0 bases and 1 base, there was a span of 15 bases.

The rearrangement joins TRBV7-2 to TRBJ1-4, with a weak D call TRBD1 (5 bases). The V end lost 1 base, the J end lost 2 bases, and 8 bases lay between the germline ends. This CDR3 is 15 amino acids long. CDR1 and CDR2 (germline): SGHTA, FQGNSA. CDR3 nucleotide sequence: TGTGCCAGCAGCTTAGGGGCAGGGACTAATGAAAAACTGTTTTTT. Its translation: CASSLGAGTNEKLFF.

The rearrangement uses TRBV6-6 and TRBJ2-5, with D possibly being TRBD1 (5 bases). The CDR3 runs to 15 residues. Germline V gene lookup returns CDR1 MNHNY and CDR2 SVGAGI (reference sequence). Trimming cost V 2 bases and J 5 bases, with 15 bases left between them. In DNA form, the CDR3 reads TGTGCCAGCAGTTACATGGGCTATAAGGGGGAGACCCAGTACTTC. It translates to CASSYMGYKGETQYF.

Note on this clone: Other DNA sequences within the sample encode an identical CDR3. The V call is TRBV20-1, the J call TRBJ2-7, with D unresolved. Germline CDR1 and CDR2: DFQATT and SNEGSKA (reference sequence). The CDR3 is made up of 10 amino acids. V lost 3 bases and J 5 bases, leaving 5 bases between the germline ends. CDR3 nucleotides: TGCAGTGCTAGTGCGGACGAGCAGTACTTC. As protein: CSASADEQYF.

J is TRBJ1-6 and V is TRBV5-1; no clear D. The CDR3 has 16 residues. V shed 4 bases and J shed 7 bases, with 18 bases lying between them. Per the germline V gene, CDR1 is SGHRS and CDR2 is YFSETQ. In DNA, the CDR3 is TGCGCCAGCAGCCTGTCATCGGGGTTACAGAATTCACCCCTCCACTTT. Encoded protein: CASSLSSGLQNSPLHF.

This chain links TRBV19 with TRBJ1-1; no definite D call. The germline V gene has CDR1 LNHDA and CDR2 SQIVND (reference sequence). V was shortened by 3 bases and J by 1 base, with 6 bases between the two germline ends. The CDR3 consists of 13 residues. The CDR3 DNA sequence: TGTGCCAGTAGTATGTTCGGGAACACTGAAGCTTTCTTT. Its translation: CASSMFGNTEAFF.

The chain combines TRBV5-1 with TRBJ1-5, with 7 bases fitting TRBD1. CDR3 length: 13 residues. Per germline, CDR1 SGHRS and CDR2 YFSETQ. V shed 4 bases, J shed 4 bases, and the junction held 2 bases outside the gene matches. The CDR3 region is CASSQDRNQPQHF. Here the CDR3 DNA reads TGCGCCAGCAGCCAGGACAGGAATCAGCCCCAGCATTTT.

V usage is TRBV20-1 and J usage is TRBJ2-5; D not resolved. CDR1 is DFQATT, CDR2 SNEGSKA, per germline (reference sequence). The CDR3 spans 11 residues. CDR3 nucleotides: TGCAGCCCCCTAGATCGGGAGACCCAGTACTTC. Protein sequence: CSPLDRETQYF.

The chain joins TRBV1 to TRBJ1-2; the D call of TRBD1 is as the table states it, not checked on the DNA. TRBV1 is a pseudogene segment. The CDR3 length is 16 residues. CDR3 sequence reads: CTSSQGWDRGLYGYTF. CDR3 nucleotide sequence: TGCACCAGCAGCCAAGGGTGGGACAGGGGGCTGTATGGCTACACCTTC.

This clone was seen just once. This same CDR3 is encoded by further DNA sequences in the sample. CDR3 sequence (DNA): TGTGCCAGCAGTTACAATAGTAACACTGAAGCTTTCTTT. Its protein product is CASSYNSNTEAFF. This chain connects TRBV6-5 to TRBJ1-1; D call uncertain. Germline CDR1 is MNHEY and CDR2 is SVGAGI. The V and J ends lost 2 bases and 2 bases respectively, with 6 bases between them. The CDR3 runs 13 residues.